This T cell receptor beta chain was recorded in a study of regulatory and conventional T cells in RAG deficiency. Study-level findings and limits: Patient subsets had shorter CDR3s; Omenn Treg-Tconv overlap exceeded 90%.

Repertoires were generated with immunoSEQ multiplex PCR, while TCRdb's copy carries only in-frame clones and drops some. Of about 19,000 clones in the sample, over 80% were seen once. Blood CD4+ CD25-high CD127-low regulatory T cells supplied the genomic DNA template. V lost 3 bases and J lost 4; bases outside the gene matches: 8. Germline loops: CDR1 MNHGY, CDR2 SVAAGI. This CDR3 has 15 amino acids. On this clone: What it binds is unknown.

These data also featured in a second study, about regulatory T cells. That study adds: Amplification used 52 TRBV primers and 13 TRBJ primers.

Sequenced input: Tregs sorted from blood. The source is a human donor in good health. The J gene is TRBJ2-7, the V gene TRBV6-9; 8 positions agree with TRBD1. CDR3: CASSYSSQGAYEQYF. CDR3 DNA sequence: TGTGCCAGCAGTTACTCGAGTCAGGGGGCGTACGAGCAGTACTTC.